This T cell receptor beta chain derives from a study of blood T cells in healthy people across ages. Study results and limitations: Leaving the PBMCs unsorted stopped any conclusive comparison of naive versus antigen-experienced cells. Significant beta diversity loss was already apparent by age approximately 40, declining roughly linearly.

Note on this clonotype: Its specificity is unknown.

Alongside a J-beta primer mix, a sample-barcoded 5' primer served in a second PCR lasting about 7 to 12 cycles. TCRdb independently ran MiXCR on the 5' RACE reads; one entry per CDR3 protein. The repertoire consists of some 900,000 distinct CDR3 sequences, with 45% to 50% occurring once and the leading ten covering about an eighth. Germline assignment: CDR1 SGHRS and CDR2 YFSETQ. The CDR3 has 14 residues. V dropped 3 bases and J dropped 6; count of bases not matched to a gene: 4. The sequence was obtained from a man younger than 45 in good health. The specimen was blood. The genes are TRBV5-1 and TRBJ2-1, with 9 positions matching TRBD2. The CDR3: CASSYSSGINEQFF. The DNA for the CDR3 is TGCGCCAGCAGCTACTCTAGCGGGATCAATGAGCAGTTCTTC.